This is a list of T cell receptor beta chains from one sample in a study of blood T cell repertoires in COVID-19. Only in-frame clones appear in the TCRdb table, and some are missing; sequencing was by immunoSEQ multiplex PCR. This sample yields around 100,000 clones, of which over 75% are seen a single time; approximately 7% belongs to the top ten. The sequenced material came from peripheral blood. The receptors here all came from a human donor with acute or convalescent COVID-19. The donor label of this sample is uncertain. CDR3s include the opening cysteine and the closing phenylalanine or tryptophan. D genes are given only for firm matches. Size is stated for part of the rows, as once, few or many counts, or as a class when the clone is expanded.

v_gene	d_gene	j_gene	abundance	CDR3nt	CDR3aa
TRBV6-5	NA	TRBJ2-5	NA	TGTGCCAGCAGGATAGACAGGCCCCAAGAGACCCAGTACTTC	CASRIDRPQETQYF
TRBV7-2	NA	TRBJ1-6	NA	TGTGCCAGCAGCCAGGCCGGACAGATAAATAATTCACCCCTCCACTTT	CASSQAGQINNSPLHF
TRBV28	TRBD1	TRBJ1-5	NA	TGTGCCAGCAGTCGACAGGGGGCCGGGAATCAGCCCCAGCATTTT	CASSRQGAGNQPQHF
TRBV9	NA	TRBJ2-5	few	TGTGCCAGCAGCGTGGAGGACTTGGGGGAGACCCAGTACTTC	CASSVEDLGETQYF
TRBV5-4	NA	TRBJ2-5	NA	TGTGCCAGCAGCCCTACTTCAAGGGACAAAGAGACCCAGTACTTC	CASSPTSRDKETQYF
TRBV24-1	NA	TRBJ1-5	NA	TGTGCCACCAGTGAATCCGGACAGTCTCTTAGCAATCAGCCCCAGCATTTT	CATSESGQSLSNQPQHF
TRBV18	NA	TRBJ2-3	NA	TGTGCCAGCTCTCCCCCCACGGGACAAGTCACCACAGATACGCAGTATTTT	CASSPPTGQVTTDTQYF
TRBV9	NA	TRBJ2-2	NA	TGTGCCAGCAGCGTAGAGTTCGGTGGTGGGGGCCACACCGGGGAGCTGTTTTTT	CASSVEFGGGGHTGELFF
TRBV28	NA	TRBJ1-2	NA	TGTGCCAGCAGTTCCCAGGGCTCCTATGGCTACACCTTC	CASSSQGSYGYTF
TRBV5-1	NA	TRBJ2-7	NA	TGCGCCAGCAGCGGCGGGCGTCGGCAGTACTTC	CASSGGRRQYF
TRBV11-2	NA	TRBJ2-7	NA	TGTGCCAGCACTCGGAGCTCGGGGTCTTACGACTACGAGCAGTACTTC	CASTRSSGSYDYEQYF
TRBV3-1/TRBV3-2	NA	TRBJ2-3	NA	TGTGCCAGCAGCCCCGCCGGGAACACAGATACGCAGTATTTT	CASSPAGNTDTQYF
TRBV19	TRBD2	TRBJ2-5	NA	TGTGCCAGTAGTCCCGGGACTAGCGTCCAAAACCTATACTTC	CASSPGTSVQNLYF
TRBV11-3	NA	TRBJ1-1	NA	TGTGCCAGCAGCTATCCAGGGTATGAAGCTTTCTTT	CASSYPGYEAFF
TRBV24-1	NA	TRBJ2-7	NA	TGTGCCACCAGTGCCTACCTCGGGACAGAGCAGTACTTC	CATSAYLGTEQYF